This T cell receptor (beta chain) is drawn from a study of early T cells in non-severe SARS-CoV-2 infection. Study-wide context: Chains were unpaired, as sequencing was done on bulk RNA from unsorted whole blood. Study-wide results and limits: Database matching using VDJdb favored anti-spike CD8 responses, with private and CD4 specificities left missing.

The TCR library protocol was used to attach unique molecular identifiers. These identifiers were attached to individual cDNA molecules. Each CDR3 protein gets one entry after TCRdb re-called the 5' RACE reads with MiXCR. The table lists 90,000 to 130,000 distinct CDR3 sequences, 10% to 15% of them singletons. A note on this clonotype: Its antigen is unknown.

The origin of this receptor is an adult who was a healthcare worker with PCR-confirmed SARS-CoV-2 infection or an uninfected control (not recorded which). The sample in question was whole blood, obtained at baseline.

The CDR3 loop is CASSPGAIPVYGYTF. The CDR3 DNA reads TGTGCCAGCAGTCCGGGGGCAATCCCGGTCTATGGCTACACCTTC. The chain joins TRBV7-9 to TRBJ1-2, with D perhaps matching TRBD1 (6 bases). Germline lookup yields CDR1 SEHNR and CDR2 FQNEAQ (reference sequence). This CDR3 region has 15 residues. Trimming shortened V by 6 bases and J by 4 bases, and 18 bases separated the two germline ends.